Below, 29 T cell receptor beta chains from the same sample are listed, as sequenced in a study of T cells in Graves' hyperthyroidism and ophthalmopathy. The investigators amplified TCR beta CDR3 regions from RNA transcripts. The HTBI primer set was used in a first-round RT-PCR of the TCR CDR3. Each CDR3 protein is one row after TCRdb ran MiXCR on the multiplex PCR reads. The table includes about 720,000 distinct CDR3 sequences, over 15% detected once. The sequencing input was blood. The receptors were gathered from a woman in her forties or fifties with Graves' hyperthyroidism that later progressed to Graves' ophthalmopathy.

This clonotype was observed many times. The chain has TRBV27 and TRBJ1-1; a weak D match, TRBD1 (5 bases). V lost 5 bases and J lost 1, with 11 bases in between. Looked up from germline, CDR1 is MNHEY and CDR2 is SMNVEV (reference sequence). CDR3 length: 14 amino acids. The CDR3 DNA sequence: TGTGCCAGCAGTGCCTTGGACACGAACACTGAAGCTTTCTTT. Amino acids: CASSALDTNTEAFF.

This clonotype was picked up many times. The chain is built from TRBV20-1 and TRBJ2-7, with 7 positions matching TRBD2. There are 12 residues in the CDR3. The germline CDR1 and CDR2 sequences are DFQATT and SNEGSKA (reference sequence). V gave up 3 bases and J gave up 6 bases; unmatched junction bases: 5. CDR3 coding DNA: TGCAGTGCTAGGGGACTAATCGCCGAGCAGTACTTC. This sequence encodes CSARGLIAEQYF.

This clonotype has ten or more counts. The chain is built from TRBV12-3 or TRBV12-4 and TRBJ1-1; 10 nucleotides align to TRBD1. The length of the CDR3 is 15 residues. The V segment lost 3 bases and the J segment 4 bases; nucleotides outside the gene matches: 5. The CDR3 region is CASSLDRGLATEAFF. As DNA, the CDR3 is TGTGCCAGCAGTTTGGACAGGGGGTTGGCCACTGAAGCTTTCTTT.

On this clonotype: One end of the junction varies from germline; a read error may be responsible. The rearrangement links TRBV30 to TRBJ2-2; a possible D gene is TRBD2 (7 bases). CDR1 GTSNPN and CDR2 SVGIG come from the germline V gene (reference sequence). The CDR3 has 14 residues. The CDR3 sequence is CAWSTGTSSGEPFF. Here the CDR3 DNA reads TGTGCCTGGAGTACCGGGACATCGAGCGGGGAGCCGTTTTTT.

The chain carries TRBV27 and TRBJ2-3, with TRBD2 matching over 11 bases. J gave up 2 bases and V 5 bases, and 9 bases lay outside the gene matches. Germline CDR1 is MNHEY and CDR2 is SMNVEV (reference sequence). There are 17 residues in the CDR3. CDR3 bases: TGTGCCAGCAGTCAACTAACTAGCGGGGGTATCACAGATACGCAGTATTTT. This gives the protein CASSQLTSGGITDTQYF.

V gene TRBV10-3 combines with J gene TRBJ2-1, with 10 bases fitting TRBD2. Germline values: CDR1 ENHRY, CDR2 SYGVKD. This CDR3 is 15 amino acids long. The V segment lost 7 bases and the J segment 8 bases; nucleotides outside the gene matches: 11. For the CDR3, the DNA is TGTGCCATCACGACCAGCGGGGGGGCCATAGATGAGCAGTTCTTC. It yields the protein CAITTSGGAIDEQFF.

The sample holds many counts of this clonotype. CDR3 DNA: TGTGCCAGCAGTAAACAGGGCCTTTCAACTAATGAAAAACTGTTTTTT. It specifies CASSKQGLSTNEKLFF. This chain links TRBV11-2 with TRBJ1-4, with D perhaps matching TRBD1 (6 bases). V was trimmed by 6 bases and J by 0 bases, leaving 14 bases between them. The CDR3 sequence is 16 residues long. Germline CDR1 reads SGHAT; CDR2 reads FQNNGV.

This clonotype has ten or more counts. The chain employs TRBV7-2 and TRBJ1-5, with D unresolved. This CDR3 has 14 residues. Germline V gives CDR1 SGHTA, CDR2 FQGNSA. V was trimmed by 0 bases and J by 1 base, leaving 4 bases between them. CDR3 in DNA: TGTGCCAGCAGCTTAGCCAGGAGCAATCAGCCCCAGCATTTT. Amino acid sequence: CASSLARSNQPQHF.

As regards this clonotype: Possible read error: a much larger clone is one base away. The gene calls are TRBV3-1 and TRBJ2-1, with 7 positions matching TRBD2. This CDR3 comprises 15 residues. Per the germline V gene, CDR1 is LGHDT and CDR2 is YNNKEL (reference sequence). CDR3 DNA sequence: TGTGCCAGCAGCCAATTCGCTAGCGGCCACAATGAGCAGTCCTTC. This translates into CASSQFASGHNEQSF.

The chain is built from TRBV19 and TRBJ1-5, with D hard to call. Germline V CDR1 and CDR2: LNHDA, SQIVND (reference sequence). The CDR3 has 13 residues. Trimming removed 6 bases from V and 7 bases from J, with 13 bases in between. The CDR3 DNA is TGTGCCAGTAGAACTGTTGGGAAGCAGCCCCAGCATTTT. Its translation: CASRTVGKQPQHF.

This clonotype was observed a handful of times. The chain carries TRBV3-1 and TRBJ2-1; 12 bases are shared with TRBD2. The V and J ends lost 0 bases and 8 bases, in that order; junction bases with no gene match: 11. Germline lookup yields CDR1 LGHDT and CDR2 YNNKEL (reference sequence). The CDR3 has 18 amino acids. The CDR3 spells CASSQELLAGGPMDEQFF. The CDR3 DNA follows: TGTGCCAGCAGCCAAGAGCTGCTAGCGGGAGGGCCAATGGATGAGCAGTTCTTC.

This clonotype showed up many times. The DNA of the CDR3 is TGTGCCAGCGGGGGATTGGGGGATACGCAGTATTTT. The encoded protein is CASGGLGDTQYF. This sequence joins TRBV3-1 and TRBJ2-3; D possibly matches TRBD1 or TRBD2 (5 bases each). Deletions cut 8 bases from V and 6 bases from J, with 12 bases between. The CDR3 extends over 12 amino acids. In germline, CDR1 is LGHDT, CDR2 YNNKEL (reference sequence).

This clonotype was seen many times. This chain joins TRBV6-1 and TRBJ2-5; D is uncertain. This CDR3 spans 14 amino acids. V lost 4 bases and J lost 1, with 10 bases in between. The germline V gene has CDR1 MNHNS and CDR2 SASEGT. The chain's CDR3 is CASSARVFQETQYF. The DNA of the CDR3 is TGTGCCAGCAGTGCTAGGGTCTTCCAAGAGACCCAGTACTTC.

This clonotype occurred many times. This sequence joins TRBV6-5 and TRBJ1-1; 7 nucleotides match TRBD1. J was trimmed by 1 base and V by 0 bases; bases with no gene match: 23. Germline lookup yields CDR1 MNHEY and CDR2 SVGAGI. The CDR3 is made up of 22 amino acids. This chain's CDR3 is CASSYSTVELVVGTAPNTEAFF. DNA of the CDR3: TGTGCCAGCAGTTACTCGACGGTAGAGTTGGTGGTCGGGACAGCCCCGAACACTGAAGCTTTCTTT.

The chain is built from TRBV11-3 and TRBJ2-3; 8 nucleotides agree with TRBD2. CDR1 and CDR2 (germline): SGHNT, YENEEA. Trimming at V came to 4 bases and at J to 6 bases, leaving 12 bases not matched to a gene. The CDR3 runs 16 residues. CDR3 in DNA: TGTGCCAGCAGCTCCAGTGTGGCGGGGGGCCCGGATACGCAGTATTTT. It translates to CASSSSVAGGPDTQYF.

This clonotype appeared a few times. This chain connects TRBV3-1 to TRBJ2-6; 9 bases map to TRBD1. The germline V gene encodes CDR1 LGHDT and CDR2 YNNKEL (reference sequence). This CDR3 is built from 17 residues. Losses at the gene ends were 3 bases for V and 2 bases for J; bases not matched to a gene: 5. The CDR3 protein is CASSHDRGVAGANVLTF. For the CDR3, the DNA is TGTGCCAGCAGCCACGACAGGGGGGTAGCTGGGGCCAACGTCCTGACTTTC.

The V gene is TRBV3-1, the J gene TRBJ2-7; D is possibly TRBD2 (6 bases). V shed 2 bases and J shed 0 bases, with 11 bases lying between them. CDR1 and CDR2 (germline): LGHDT, YNNKEL (reference sequence). The CDR3 has 15 amino acids. CDR3 sequence reads: CASSQRGGNSYEQYF. The CDR3 nucleotides are TGTGCCAGCAGCCAACGTGGGGGGAACTCCTACGAGCAGTACTTC.

This clonotype was counted at least ten times. This sequence joins TRBV5-1 and TRBJ2-1; 7 bases are shared with TRBD1. This CDR3 comprises 13 residues. The trim removed 4 bases at V and 9 bases at J, leaving 7 bases unmatched. The germline V gene encodes CDR1 SGHRS and CDR2 YFSETQ. The CDR3 DNA follows: TGCGCCAGCAGCCCAGGGACAGTGACTGAGCAGTTCTTC. This gives the protein CASSPGTVTEQFF.

This clonotype was counted only a few times. The chain's CDR3 is CAISDPDGVEKLFF. The CDR3 DNA sequence: TGTGCCATCAGTGATCCCGACGGGGTTGAAAAACTGTTTTTT. The chain is built from TRBV10-3 and TRBJ1-4; unclear D gene. This CDR3 comprises 14 residues. CDR1 is ENHRY, CDR2 SYGVKD, per germline. V was trimmed by 3 bases and J by 7 bases, leaving 12 bases between them.

This clonotype was counted only a few times. The V and J genes are TRBV6-2 or TRBV6-3 and TRBJ2-3; no firm D call. This CDR3 comprises 15 residues. V was cut by 6 bases and J by 0 bases, with 13 bases left in between. Germline assignment: CDR1 MNHEY and CDR2 SVGEGT. The CDR3: CASSRVGASTDTQYF. For the CDR3, the DNA is TGTGCCAGCAGCCGAGTAGGAGCTAGCACAGATACGCAGTATTTT.

This clonotype was counted at least ten times. This chain uses TRBV18 with TRBJ1-1; no reliable D call. CDR1 is KGHSH, CDR2 LQKENI, per germline. The CDR3 covers 13 residues. V dropped 2 bases and J dropped 1 base, with 5 bases sitting between them. CDR3 residues: CASSPYENTEAFF. As DNA, the CDR3 is TGTGCCAGCTCACCATACGAGAACACTGAAGCTTTCTTT.

Only a few counts were recorded for this clonotype. This chain connects TRBV29-1 to TRBJ1-2; D gene ambiguous. Trimming cost V 2 bases and J 1 base, with 8 bases left between them. The CDR3 is 13 residues long. The germline CDR1 and CDR2 sequences are SQVTM and ANQGSEA. CDR3 in DNA: TGCAGCGTTGAAATTCAGCTTAACTATGGCTACACCTTC. The encoded protein is CSVEIQLNYGYTF.

There are a few counts of this clonotype. This chain uses TRBV27 with TRBJ1-2; perhaps TRBD1 as D (5 bases). Trimming stripped 6 bases from V and 3 bases from J, with 14 bases between. Germline V lookup: CDR1 MNHEY, CDR2 SMNVEV (reference sequence). There are 14 residues in the CDR3. The CDR3 bases are TGTGCCAGCAGCCCCACCGGGGCCTACTATGGCTACACCTTC. Amino acid sequence: CASSPTGAYYGYTF.

Many counts were recorded for this clonotype. The chain couples TRBV5-1 to TRBJ2-7; 7 bases match TRBD1. The CDR3 extends over 14 amino acids. The V gene's germline CDR1 is SGHRS and CDR2 YFSETQ. V dropped 4 bases and J dropped 1; count of bases not matched to a gene: 5. DNA of the CDR3: TGCGCCAGCAGCGGAATGACAGGGTCCTACGAGCAGTACTTC. It translates to CASSGMTGSYEQYF.

The CDR3 sequence is CSVSGTRRRMNTEAFF. The DNA of the CDR3 is TGCAGCGTCTCCGGGACAAGAAGGAGGATGAACACTGAAGCTTTCTTT. V gene TRBV29-1 combines with J gene TRBJ1-1, with D perhaps matching TRBD1 (6 bases). The CDR3 is made up of 16 amino acids. Germline CDR1 is SQVTM and CDR2 is ANQGSEA. With 6 bases removed from V and 0 bases from J, the gap between germline ends came to 20 bases. The full variable domain, rest sourced from reference TRBV29-1 and TRBJ1-1, is SAVISQKPSRDICQRGTSLTIQCQVDSQVTMMFWYRQQPGQSLTLIATANQGSEATYESGFVIDKFPISRPNLTFSTLTVSNMSPEDSSIYLCSVSGTRRRMNTEAFFGQGTRLTVV.

This clonotype was counted many times. The chain links TRBV12-3 or TRBV12-4 to TRBJ2-7, with a weak D call TRBD1 (6 bases). Trimming took off 7 bases at V and 0 bases at J, with 13 bases between the two ends. The CDR3 consists of 14 residues. CDR3 loop: CASNTQGLSYEQYF. The DNA for the CDR3 is TGTGCCAGCAACACTCAGGGGCTCTCCTACGAGCAGTACTTC.

The rearrangement joins TRBV5-1 to TRBJ1-6; D possibly corresponds to TRBD1 (5 bases). Germline CDR1 reads SGHRS; CDR2 reads YFSETQ. This CDR3 is built from 18 residues. V was clipped by 3 bases and J by 1 base, with 17 bases between them. The DNA of the CDR3 is TGCGCCAGCAGCTCGGGACTCATGATCGGGTCCTATAATTCACCCCTCCACTTT. It codes for CASSSGLMIGSYNSPLHF.

This clonotype appeared a few times. This chain links TRBV3-1 with TRBJ1-3; the D gene is possibly TRBD1 (6 bases). V lost 4 bases and J 4 bases, leaving 11 bases between the germline ends. The germline V gene encodes CDR1 LGHDT and CDR2 YNNKEL (reference sequence). This CDR3 spans 14 amino acids. The CDR3 bases are TGTGCCAGCAGCCGGACAGACAGGGGAAACACCATATATTTT. Its translation is CASSRTDRGNTIYF.

This clonotype came up a few times. J is TRBJ1-3 and V is TRBV27; D is ambiguous. This CDR3 is 15 amino acids long. Germline CDR1 reads MNHEY; CDR2 reads SMNVEV (reference sequence). V lost 0 bases to trimming and J lost 4 bases, with 10 bases between them. The CDR3 coding sequence is TGTGCCAGCAGTTTATCCCTTTCCCCCGGAAACACCATATATTTT. Translating it yields CASSLSLSPGNTIYF.